Each of the 29 T cell receptor beta chains below was sequenced from the same sample in a study of T cell repertoires in cytomegalovirus infection. The antigens these receptors bind are not known. TCRdb itself ran the reads through MiXCR, one entry per CDR3 protein. The repertoire holds 550,000 to 850,000 distinct CDR3 sequences, with roughly a third as singletons. The specimen comprised cultured PBMCs, sampled from culture after CMV antigen stimulation. The receptors here all came from a human donor in good health (CMV status not recorded). Some clones in this sample may be carry-over from other donors' samples.

This clonotype has more than one count but fewer than ten. J is TRBJ2-1 and V is TRBV7-6, with 7 nucleotides matching TRBD2. Trimming removed 1 base from V and 7 bases from J; junction bases left unmatched: 4. The CDR3 is 14 amino acids. In germline, CDR1 is SGHVS, CDR2 FNYEAQ. The CDR3 bases are TGTGCCAGCAGCTTAGAGGGACTAACTAATGAGCAGTTCTTC. Translated: CASSLEGLTNEQFF. The variable domain in full, with the rest retrieved from reference TRBV7-6 and TRBJ2-1, is GAGVSQSPRYKVTKRGQDVALRCDPISGHVSLYWYRQALGQGPEFLTYFNYEAQQDKSGLPNDRFSAERPEGSISTLTIQRTEQRDSAMYRCASSLEGLTNEQFFGPGTRLTVL.

This clonotype was picked up many times. The rearrangement joins TRBV7-9 to TRBJ2-3; the D gene could be TRBD1 or TRBD2 (5 bases each). This CDR3 comprises 12 residues. V gave up 5 bases and J gave up 5 bases, with 8 bases separating them. Germline V gene sequence: CDR1 SEHNR, CDR2 FQNEAQ (reference sequence). DNA of the CDR3: TGTGCCAGCAGCCCGAGGGGAGATACGCAGTATTTT. This gives the protein CASSPRGDTQYF.

The V and J genes are TRBV4-1 and TRBJ1-5; no clear D gene. V dropped 4 bases and J dropped 3 bases, with 13 bases sitting between them. The CDR3 has 15 residues. The germline V gene encodes CDR1 MGHRA and CDR2 YSYEKL. DNA of the CDR3: TGCGCCAGCAGCCCCGACGCGGTGACCAATCAGCCCCAGCATTTT. Translation: CASSPDAVTNQPQHF.

This clonotype was seen only a few times. The chain has TRBV12-3 or TRBV12-4 and TRBJ2-1; D is unclear. V was shortened by 4 bases and J by 4 bases, with 11 bases between the two germline ends. This CDR3 is built from 14 residues. The CDR3 DNA sequence: TGTGCCAGCAGTTGGAATCGGTATTACAATGAGCAGTTCTTC. Protein: CASSWNRYYNEQFF.

V and J are TRBV5-5 and TRBJ2-7, with D unclear. The length of the CDR3 is 14 residues. Germline CDR1 and CDR2: SGHKS and YYEKEE (reference sequence). V dropped 0 bases and J dropped 2 bases, with 9 bases sitting between them. CDR3 sequence reads: CASSLGRPPYEQYF. In nucleotides, the CDR3 is TGTGCCAGCAGCTTGGGACGCCCACCCTACGAGCAGTACTTC. The whole variable domain, filled in from reference TRBV5-5 and TRBJ2-7, reads DAGVTQSPTHLIKTRGQQVTLRCSPISGHKSVSWYQQVLGQGPQFIFQYYEKEERGRGNFPDRFSARQFPNYSSELNVNALLLGDSALYLCASSLGRPPYEQYFGPGTRLTVT.

The V call is TRBV20-1, the J call TRBJ1-4; perhaps TRBD1 as D (6 bases). V was clipped by 0 bases and J by 3 bases, with 17 bases between them. This CDR3 has 17 amino acids. Germline lookup yields CDR1 DFQATT and CDR2 SNEGSKA (reference sequence). The chain's CDR3 is CSARDRHRDVANEKLFF. The CDR3 DNA is TGCAGTGCTAGAGATCGACACAGGGATGTCGCTAATGAAAAACTGTTTTTT.

The table lists this clonotype with a count of one. This chain links TRBV4-2 with TRBJ1-2; TRBD1 is a possible D gene (5 bases). The germline V and J ends were trimmed by 0 bases and 5 bases, with 19 bases remaining between them. Looked up from germline, CDR1 is LGHNA and CDR2 is YNFKEQ. This CDR3 has 17 residues. CDR3 sequence: CASSQELGFGDLYGYTF. The CDR3 nucleotides are TGTGCCAGCAGCCAAGAGTTGGGCTTCGGGGACCTATATGGCTACACCTTC.

This clonotype has more than one count but fewer than ten. The chain uses TRBV6-2 or TRBV6-3 and TRBJ2-7, with D possibly being TRBD2 (6 bases). V gave up 7 bases and J gave up 2 bases, with 18 bases separating them. The CDR3 has 15 residues. From germline, CDR1 is MNHEY and CDR2 SVGEGT. The CDR3 reads CASTPYSGKAYEQYF. In DNA form, the CDR3 reads TGTGCCAGCACCCCCTATAGCGGAAAGGCCTACGAGCAGTACTTC.

This clonotype was counted once. The chain is built from TRBV5-6 and TRBJ2-5, with no clear D. The CDR3 has 15 residues. Germline CDR1 and CDR2: SGHDT and YYEEEE. V was pared by 2 bases and J by 2 bases, with 13 bases between. The CDR3 DNA reads TGTGCCAGCAGCTTCGGACCTTTTGGGCAAGAGACCCAGTACTTC. As protein: CASSFGPFGQETQYF.

This chain uses TRBV6-2 or TRBV6-3 with TRBJ2-1, with TRBD1 as a possible D gene (5 bases). The CDR3 has 13 amino acids. Trimming took 4 bases from V and 6 from J, leaving 10 bases between them. Germline CDR1 reads MNHEY; CDR2 reads SVGEGT. CDR3 sequence (DNA): TGTGCCAGCAGTTCAACAGGTGGCAATGAGCAGTTCTTC. Protein: CASSSTGGNEQFF.

This clonotype has only one observation. The chain combines TRBV6-5 with TRBJ2-1; no clear D. This CDR3 has 13 residues. V gave up 0 bases and J gave up 8 bases, with 8 bases separating them. CDR1 and CDR2 from the germline V gene are MNHEY and SVGAGI. CDR3 sequence (DNA): TGTGCCAGCAGTTACTCGTTCGTATATGAGCAGTTCTTC. Its translation: CASSYSFVYEQFF.

The chain links TRBV20-1 to TRBJ2-2, with D tentatively TRBD2 (5 bases). This CDR3 is 15 amino acids long. Trimming removed 0 bases from V and 7 bases from J, with 15 bases in between. Germline V gene data show CDR1 as DFQATT and CDR2 as SNEGSKA (reference sequence). CDR3 nucleotide sequence: TGCAGTGCTAGAGAACTAGGGTTCCGGGACGGGGAGCTGTTTTTT. Its translation is CSARELGFRDGELFF.

This clonotype was counted a few times. The V gene is TRBV4-3, the J gene TRBJ2-7; 10 nucleotides align to TRBD2. Germline CDR1 LGHNA, CDR2 YSLEER. V shed 3 bases, J shed 4 bases, and the junction held 0 bases outside the gene matches. The CDR3 length is 13 residues. CDR3 nucleotides: TGCGCCAGCAGCCAGGGACTAGCGTACGAGCAGTACTTC. Protein sequence: CASSQGLAYEQYF.

The rearrangement uses TRBV19 and TRBJ2-1; TRBD2 aligns across 8 bases. This CDR3 is 14 amino acids long. Germline V lookup: CDR1 LNHDA, CDR2 SQIVND (reference sequence). Trimming removed 8 bases from V and 8 bases from J; junction bases left unmatched: 11. DNA for the CDR3: TGTGCCAGTCAGGGCGGGAGGCATCGGCATGAGCAGTTCTTC. Its protein is CASQGGRHRHEQFF.

This clonotype was counted a few times. The chain employs TRBV29-1 and TRBJ2-7; 7 positions agree with TRBD2. The CDR3 is made up of 14 amino acids. The V gene end was trimmed by 7 bases and the J gene end by 3 bases; junction bases not matched to a gene: 12. Per the germline V gene, CDR1 is SQVTM and CDR2 is ANQGSEA. The CDR3 DNA reads TGCAGCGAACGGGGAGGGAACTCTAGCTACGAGCAGTACTTC. Its translation: CSERGGNSSYEQYF.

This clonotype was counted a few times. The chain has TRBV2 and TRBJ1-1; D not resolved. The CDR3 contains 13 residues. CDR1 and CDR2 from the germline V gene are SNHLY and FYNNEI. V was trimmed by 7 bases and J by 4 bases, leaving 13 bases between them. For the CDR3, the DNA is TGTGCCAGCAAGCGGGGAATGGGCACTGAAGCTTTCTTT. It encodes CASKRGMGTEAFF.

This clonotype was detected ten times or more. The CDR3 DNA sequence: TGTGCCAGCAGCTTAACCAGGCTAGCAGAGACCCAGTACTTC. Encoded protein: CASSLTRLAETQYF. The chain links TRBV7-2 to TRBJ2-5, with a possible D match to TRBD2 (5 bases). Germline loops: CDR1 SGHTA, CDR2 FQGNSA. This CDR3 spans 14 amino acids. Trimming cost V 2 bases and J 4 bases, with 11 bases left between them.

This clonotype was picked up a small number of times. The chain is built from TRBV12-5 and TRBJ2-1, with 8 positions matching TRBD2. The length of the CDR3 is 15 residues. CDR1 and CDR2 from the germline V gene are LGHNT and FRNRAP. With 1 base clipped from V and 5 bases from J, the junction kept 4 bases outside the gene matches. The CDR3 region is CASGLGSGSNNEQFF. The CDR3 bases are TGTGCTAGTGGTTTGGGAAGCGGGAGTAACAATGAGCAGTTCTTC.

This clonotype was seen many times. This chain uses TRBV6-1 with TRBJ1-3, with a possible D match to TRBD1 (6 bases). V dropped 6 bases and J dropped 4 bases, with 10 bases sitting between them. The CDR3 contains 13 residues. Germline CDR1 and CDR2: MNHNS and SASEGT. The CDR3 nucleotides read TGTGCCAGCAGGGACAGTTCCGGAAACACCATATATTTT. This gives the protein CASRDSSGNTIYF.

This clonotype came up a few times. The J gene is TRBJ1-2, the V gene TRBV6-1, with D possibly TRBD1 on 6 matching bases. Per the germline V gene, CDR1 is MNHNS and CDR2 is SASEGT. The CDR3 loop spans 16 amino acids. Trimming removed 5 bases at V and 2 bases at J, with 18 bases between. The CDR3 protein is CASSRGGHDTNYGYTF. The CDR3 nucleotides are TGTGCCAGCAGTCGGGGGGGACATGACACGAACTATGGCTACACCTTC.

The chain employs TRBV28 and TRBJ2-5; D is tentatively TRBD1 or TRBD2 (5 bases each). V lost 1 base to trimming and J lost 5 bases, with 14 bases between them. The V gene's germline CDR1 is MDHEN and CDR2 SYDVKM. The CDR3 consists of 15 residues. The CDR3 loop is CASSLFPGRRETQYF. CDR3 nucleotides: TGTGCCAGCAGTTTATTCCCGGGACGGCGGGAGACCCAGTACTTC.

The V and J genes are TRBV28 and TRBJ1-4; tentatively, D is TRBD1 (6 bases). V was cut by 1 base and J by 8 bases, with 8 bases left in between. The CDR3 runs 13 residues. The germline V gene has CDR1 MDHEN and CDR2 SYDVKM. CDR3 region: CASSLSGDEKLFF. In nucleotides, the CDR3 is TGTGCCAGCAGTTTATCAGGGGACGAAAAACTGTTTTTT.

This clonotype has just a few counts. The genes are TRBV5-1 and TRBJ2-3; weak D call: TRBD2 (6 bases). Germline V CDR1 and CDR2: SGHRS, YFSETQ. CDR3 length: 16 amino acids. Trimming stripped 4 bases from V and 0 bases from J, with 15 bases between. The CDR3, as DNA: TGCGCCAGCAGCCCTGGAGGGGTAACTAGCACAGATACGCAGTATTTT. This sequence encodes CASSPGGVTSTDTQYF.

This clonotype was recorded many times. This rearrangement joins TRBV7-2 to TRBJ2-1; D is possibly TRBD1 (5 bases). V lost 2 bases to trimming and J lost 4 bases, with 12 bases between them. The length of the CDR3 is 15 residues. The germline V gene has CDR1 SGHTA and CDR2 FQGNSA. CDR3 coding DNA: TGTGCCAGCAGCTTATTGGGGCCTTCATACAATGAGCAGTTCTTC. This codes for CASSLLGPSYNEQFF. The entire variable domain, with the rest obtained from reference TRBV7-2 and TRBJ2-1, is as follows: GAGVSQSPSNKVTEKGKDVELRCDPISGHTALYWYRQSLGQGLEFLIYFQGNSAPDKSGLPSDRFSAERTGGSVSTLTIQRTQQEDSAVYLCASSLLGPSYNEQFFGPGTRLTVL.

This clonotype was seen repeatedly, ten times or more. J is TRBJ1-3 and V is TRBV7-2; no clear D gene. This CDR3 is 14 amino acids long. The V end was cut by 1 base, the J end by 0 bases, with 4 bases between. The germline gives CDR1 SGHTA, CDR2 FQGNSA. DNA for the CDR3: TGTGCCAGCAGCTTAGGCAGCTCTGGAAACACCATATATTTT. It encodes CASSLGSSGNTIYF.

The sample holds many counts of this clonotype. The chain has TRBV7-9 and TRBJ2-7; 9 nucleotides match TRBD1. The germline gives CDR1 SEHNR, CDR2 FQNEAQ (reference sequence). This CDR3 spans 18 amino acids. Unmatched junction bases numbered 15, after V lost 5 bases and J lost 1 base. CDR3 nucleotides: TGTGCCAGCAGCCCAAACTTCAGATCCGGGACAGGGTCCTACGAGCAGTACTTC. It is translated as CASSPNFRSGTGSYEQYF.

The chain is built from TRBV20-1 and TRBJ2-7; TRBD1 agrees at 7 bases. Germline CDR1 DFQATT, CDR2 SNEGSKA (reference sequence). The CDR3 covers 13 residues. Germline trimming cut 3 bases from V and 5 bases from J; bases unmatched to any gene: 7. The CDR3 nucleotides are TGCAGTGCTAGTCGGGGACAGAGGGACGAGCAGTACTTC. Protein product: CSASRGQRDEQYF.

The CDR3 DNA sequence: TGTGCCAGCAGTTGGGTAGTGGGCACATTCGAGACCCAGTACTTC. Translated: CASSWVVGTFETQYF. The chain couples TRBV6-1 to TRBJ2-5; the D is unclear. The germline V gene has CDR1 MNHNS and CDR2 SASEGT. V was cut by 5 bases and J by 5 bases, with 18 bases left in between. The CDR3 runs 15 residues.

This chain uses TRBV4-3 with TRBJ2-3; D unclear. The CDR3 length is 14 residues. Germline CDR1 LGHNA, CDR2 YSLEER. V lost 4 bases, J lost 2 bases, and 10 bases lay in between. The CDR3 DNA is TGCGCCAGCAGCCGATATCACGACACAGATACGCAGTATTTT. Translation gives CASSRYHDTDTQYF.